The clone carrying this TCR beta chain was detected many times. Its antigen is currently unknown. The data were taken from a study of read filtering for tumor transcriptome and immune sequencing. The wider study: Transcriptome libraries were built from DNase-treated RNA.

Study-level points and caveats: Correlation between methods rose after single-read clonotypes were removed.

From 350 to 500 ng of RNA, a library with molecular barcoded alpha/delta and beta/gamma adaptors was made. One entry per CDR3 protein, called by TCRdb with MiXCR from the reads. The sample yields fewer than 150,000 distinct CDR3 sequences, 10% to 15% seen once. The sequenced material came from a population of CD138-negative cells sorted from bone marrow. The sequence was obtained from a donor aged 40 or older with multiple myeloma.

The CDR3 coding sequence is TGCGCCAGCAGCCAAAGGGGGGGGACAGGCACCACTGAAGCTTTCTTT. This gives the protein CASSQRGGTGTTEAFF. V is TRBV4-1 and J is TRBJ1-1, with 8 bases fitting TRBD1. The CDR3 is 16 residues long. V was pared by 2 bases and J by 4 bases, with 9 bases of the junction left unmatched. Germline loops: CDR1 MGHRA, CDR2 YSYEKL.